The clone carrying this T cell receptor beta chain was detected only a few times. This entry comes from a study of CD8+CD57+ T cells in acquired aplastic anemia. In germline, CDR1 is SEHNR, CDR2 FQNEAQ (reference sequence). The V end lost 0 bases, the J end lost 5 bases, and 8 bases lay between the germline ends. The CDR3 sequence is 15 residues long. By flow cytometry, patients selected for sequencing had shown an expansion of CD8+CD57+ cells. TCR beta VDJ and CDR3 profiles were obtained from a genomic DNA template. MiXCR was run by TCRdb on the reads, yielding one entry per CDR3 protein. In the table there are over 250,000 distinct CDR3 sequences, 45% to 65% of which are singletons.

V is TRBV7-9 and J is TRBJ1-6, with D perhaps TRBD1 (6 bases). The TCR originated in a human donor with aplastic anemia. Sample: sorted CD4+, CD8+, or CD8+CD57+ T cells (not recorded which) from PBMCs. CDR3 protein: CASSLAQGHNSPLHF. CDR3 DNA sequence: TGTGCCAGCAGCTTAGCACAGGGCCATAATTCACCCCTCCACTTT.